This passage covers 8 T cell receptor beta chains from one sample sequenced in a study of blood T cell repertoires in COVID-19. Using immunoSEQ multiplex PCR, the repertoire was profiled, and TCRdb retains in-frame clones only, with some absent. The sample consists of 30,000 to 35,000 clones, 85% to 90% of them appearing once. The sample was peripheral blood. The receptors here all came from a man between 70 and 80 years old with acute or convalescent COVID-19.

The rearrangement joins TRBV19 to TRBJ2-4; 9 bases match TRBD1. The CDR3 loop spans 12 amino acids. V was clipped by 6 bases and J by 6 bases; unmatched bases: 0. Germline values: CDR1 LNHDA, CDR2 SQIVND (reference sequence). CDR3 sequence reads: CASRDRGNIQYF. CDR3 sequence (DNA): TGTGCCAGTAGGGACAGGGGAAACATTCAGTACTTC.

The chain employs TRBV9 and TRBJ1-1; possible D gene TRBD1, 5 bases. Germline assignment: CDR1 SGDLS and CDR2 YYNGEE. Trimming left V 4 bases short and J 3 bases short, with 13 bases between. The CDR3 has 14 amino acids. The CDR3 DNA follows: TGTGCCAGCAGCCCGGGACTTGTGGACACTGAAGCTTTCTTT. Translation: CASSPGLVDTEAFF.

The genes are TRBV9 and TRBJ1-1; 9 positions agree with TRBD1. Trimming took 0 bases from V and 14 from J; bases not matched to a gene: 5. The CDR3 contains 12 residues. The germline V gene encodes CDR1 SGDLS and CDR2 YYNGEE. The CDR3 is CASSVDGQGPFF. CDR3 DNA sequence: TGTGCCAGCAGCGTAGATGGACAGGGGCCCTTCTTT.

CDR3 sequence: CASRASGSADTQYF. CDR3 DNA: TGCGCCAGCCGGGCCTCGGGATCCGCAGATACGCAGTATTTT. This chain joins TRBV5-1 and TRBJ2-3, with D possibly matching TRBD2 (5 bases). Germline CDR1 and CDR2: SGHRS and YFSETQ. The CDR3 contains 14 residues. The V and J ends lost 7 bases and 4 bases respectively, with 16 bases between them.

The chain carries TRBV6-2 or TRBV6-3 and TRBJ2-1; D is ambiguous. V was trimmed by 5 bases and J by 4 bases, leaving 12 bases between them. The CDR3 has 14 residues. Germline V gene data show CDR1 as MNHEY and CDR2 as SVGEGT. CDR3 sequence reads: CASSLAATYNEQFF. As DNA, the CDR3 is TGTGCCAGCAGTCTTGCGGCTACTTACAATGAGCAGTTCTTC.

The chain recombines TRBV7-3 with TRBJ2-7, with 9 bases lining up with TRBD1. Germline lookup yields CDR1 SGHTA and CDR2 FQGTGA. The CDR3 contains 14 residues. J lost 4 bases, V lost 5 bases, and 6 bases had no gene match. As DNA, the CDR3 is TGTGCCAGCAGCATCACAGGGGGCCCATACGAGCAGTACTTC. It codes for CASSITGGPYEQYF.

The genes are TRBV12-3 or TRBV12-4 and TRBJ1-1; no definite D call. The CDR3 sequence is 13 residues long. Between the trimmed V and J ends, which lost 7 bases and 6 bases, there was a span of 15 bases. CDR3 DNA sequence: TGTGCCAGCACCCCTACTTTAGTGTCTGAAGCTTTCTTT. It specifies CASTPTLVSEAFF.

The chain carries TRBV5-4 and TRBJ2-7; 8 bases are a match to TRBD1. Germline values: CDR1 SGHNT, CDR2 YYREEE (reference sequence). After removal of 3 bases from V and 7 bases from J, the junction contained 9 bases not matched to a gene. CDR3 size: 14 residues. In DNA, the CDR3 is TGTGCCAGCAGCTCTTACACCAGGGGGCGAGAGCAGTACTTC. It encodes CASSSYTRGREQYF.